This T cell receptor beta chain originates from a study of cytomegalovirus exposure and HLA in healthy donors. Clones were read by immunoSEQ multiplex PCR, and TCRdb kept only the in-frame ones, dropping some. The sample consists of 100,000 to 150,000 clones, 85% to 90% of them appearing once. V was shortened by 7 bases and J by 3 bases, with 13 bases between the two germline ends. Germline-derived CDR1 and CDR2 are MDHEN and SYDVKM. This CDR3 region has 14 residues. The J gene is TRBJ1-3, the V gene TRBV28; weak D call: TRBD1 (6 bases). This clonotype was obtained from a man under 40 in good health and CMV-seronegative. The sample comprised PBMCs. As DNA, the CDR3 is TGTGCCAGCACCCTAACAGGGTTTGGAAACACCATATATTTT. Amino acids: CASTLTGFGNTIYF.